One sample yielded the 4 T cell receptor beta chains listed below, sequenced in a study of breast tumors, draining lymph nodes, adjacent tissues. TCRdb redid the calling of the multiplex PCR reads with MiXCR, one entry per CDR3 protein. The data show roughly 100,000 distinct CDR3 sequences, roughly 33% seen once. Breast cancer patients provided tissue from their axillary draining lymph nodes. The source material was axillary lymph node tissue. The receptors come from a female donor with breast cancer. Some clones in this sample may be carry-over from other donors' samples.

This chain connects TRBV5-4 to TRBJ1-2; 7 nucleotides line up with TRBD1. Germline V lookup: CDR1 SGHNT, CDR2 YYREEE (reference sequence). The CDR3 runs to 15 residues. V lost 4 bases and J lost 2; bases outside the gene matches: 8. CDR3 bases: TGTGCCAGCAGCCCTCCGGGACAGACCAACTATGGCTACACCTTC. Amino acid sequence: CASSPPGQTNYGYTF.

This clonotype has at least ten counts. The chain has TRBV5-1 and TRBJ2-3, with a tentative D call TRBD1 (6 bases). The V end was cut by 0 bases, the J end by 3 bases, with 11 bases between. Germline assignment: CDR1 SGHRS and CDR2 YFSETQ. This CDR3 has 15 amino acids. For the CDR3, the DNA is TGCGCCAGCAGCTTGGGAGGCAGGGGAACAGATACGCAGTATTTT. This encodes CASSLGGRGTDTQYF.

Many counts were recorded for this clonotype. V usage is TRBV4-1 and J usage is TRBJ1-3; possible D gene TRBD1, 5 bases. Deletions cut 0 bases from V and 8 bases from J, with 11 bases between. From germline, CDR1 is MGHRA and CDR2 YSYEKL. The CDR3 contains 14 residues. In DNA, the CDR3 is TGCGCCAGCAGCCAAGAACACAGGTGGGACACCATATATTTT. Protein product: CASSQEHRWDTIYF.

This clonotype occurred many times. The J gene is TRBJ2-7, the V gene TRBV5-1; D assignment may be TRBD1 or TRBD2 (5 bases each). Trimming stripped 0 bases from V and 4 bases from J, with 8 bases between. Germline CDR1 SGHRS, CDR2 YFSETQ. The CDR3 has 13 amino acids. CDR3 nucleotide sequence: TGCGCCAGCAGCTTGGCGGGGCCTTACGAGCAGTACTTC. Its protein product is CASSLAGPYEQYF.